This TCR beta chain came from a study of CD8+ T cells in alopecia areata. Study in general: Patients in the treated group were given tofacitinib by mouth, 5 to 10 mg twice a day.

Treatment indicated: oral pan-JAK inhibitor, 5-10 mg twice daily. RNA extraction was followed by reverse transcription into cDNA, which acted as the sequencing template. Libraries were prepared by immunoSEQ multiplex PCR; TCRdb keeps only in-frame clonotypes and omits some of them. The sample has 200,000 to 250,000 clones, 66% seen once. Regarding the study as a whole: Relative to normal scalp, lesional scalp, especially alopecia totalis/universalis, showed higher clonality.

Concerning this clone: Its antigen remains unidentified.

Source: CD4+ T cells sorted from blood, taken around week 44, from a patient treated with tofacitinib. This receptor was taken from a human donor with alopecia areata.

The CDR3 loop is CASSLTRTLGNNEQFF. CDR3 coding DNA: TGCGCCAGCAGCCTGACCCGGACTCTTGGGAACAATGAGCAGTTCTTC. V usage is TRBV5-1 and J usage is TRBJ2-1, with a weak D call TRBD2 (5 bases). V was shortened by 4 bases and J by 5 bases, with 19 bases between the two germline ends. CDR1 SGHRS and CDR2 YFSETQ come from the germline V gene. The CDR3 spans 16 residues.